The 13 T cell receptor beta chains below were found in one sample sequenced in a study of metastatic and nonmetastatic thyroid tumors. None of the patients had undergone any treatment ahead of thyroid surgery. From the PCR reads, TCRdb re-called clones with MiXCR. The sample lists approximately 79,000 clones; 8% to 9.5% were seen once. Sequencing input: blood. The source of these receptors is a female donor with papillary thyroid cancer or a benign thyroid nodule (not recorded which). Some clones in this sample may be carry-over from other donors' samples.

This clone was seen at least ten times. This CDR3 is CASSLAGLGEKLFF. The CDR3 DNA sequence: TGTGCCAGCAGCTTAGCAGGCCTTGGAGAAAAACTGTTTTTT. The genes are TRBV7-2 and TRBJ1-4; D gene ambiguous. The CDR3 has 14 amino acids. CDR1 is SGHTA and CDR2 is FQGNSA in the germline V gene. The germline V and J ends were trimmed by 0 bases and 8 bases, with 10 bases remaining between them.

This clone was seen ten or more times. The chain couples TRBV29-1 to TRBJ2-3; D perhaps matches TRBD1 (6 bases). The CDR3 length is 14 residues. Germline assignment: CDR1 SQVTM and CDR2 ANQGSEA. The ends were cut back, 0 bases at V and 3 bases at J, with 10 bases in the middle. In nucleotides, the CDR3 is TGCAGCGTTGAAGAGGGGGCAGCGACAGATACGCAGTATTTT. Protein product: CSVEEGAATDTQYF.

This clone showed up many times. J is TRBJ1-1 and V is TRBV5-5; the D gene is possibly TRBD1 (6 bases). The CDR3 is 14 amino acids. V lost 3 bases, J lost 1 base, and 10 bases lay in between. Germline assignment: CDR1 SGHKS and CDR2 YYEKEE (reference sequence). The CDR3 loop is CASSWEGGNTEAFF. The CDR3 DNA sequence: TGTGCCAGCAGCTGGGAAGGGGGGAACACTGAAGCTTTCTTT.

V usage is TRBV7-2 and J usage is TRBJ2-3, with 9 bases aligning to TRBD2. The CDR3 is made up of 15 amino acids. Germline V gives CDR1 SGHTA, CDR2 FQGNSA. Germline trimming cut 7 bases from V and 0 bases from J; bases unmatched to any gene: 5. CDR3 DNA: TGTGCCAGCACTATAGCGGGGGATAGCACAGATACGCAGTATTTT. This gives the protein CASTIAGDSTDTQYF.

This clone occurred once. The V call is TRBV18, the J call TRBJ2-7, with 7 bases identical to TRBD2. CDR1 KGHSH and CDR2 LQKENI come from the germline V gene. The CDR3 length is 13 residues. The J segment lost 3 bases and the V segment lost 3 bases, leaving 2 bases of the junction unmatched. The CDR3 here is CASSPPGGYEQYF. CDR3 coding DNA: TGTGCCAGCTCACCCCCGGGGGGCTACGAGCAGTACTTC.

This clone was found many times. The CDR3 DNA reads TGCGCCAGCAGCCCTAGACAGGGCGGTAATTCACCCCTCCACTTT. Its protein product is CASSPRQGGNSPLHF. This chain uses TRBV5-1 with TRBJ1-6; TRBD1 agrees at 7 bases. CDR3 length: 15 amino acids. Per the germline V gene, CDR1 is SGHRS and CDR2 is YFSETQ. With V trimmed by 4 bases and J by 6 bases, 7 bases remained unmatched.

This rearrangement joins TRBV6-5 to TRBJ1-2; 8 bases fit TRBD1. Germline CDR1 MNHEY, CDR2 SVGAGI. With V trimmed by 0 bases and J by 3 bases, 12 bases remained unmatched. This CDR3 spans 18 amino acids. The CDR3, as DNA: TGTGCCAGCAGTTACTCAGGCGGCGGACCAGGGGGCGACTATGGCTACACCTTC. Its protein product is CASSYSGGGPGGDYGYTF.

This clone appeared many times. The rearrangement joins TRBV15 to TRBJ2-3, with TRBD2 matching over 8 bases. This CDR3 region has 16 residues. Germline CDR1 is LNHNV and CDR2 is YYDKDF (reference sequence). V shed 5 bases and J 1 base; nucleotides not matched to a gene: 8. CDR3 protein: CATSRRVAGRTDTQYF. CDR3 DNA: TGTGCCACCAGCCGTAGAGTAGCGGGGCGCACAGATACGCAGTATTTT.

This clone was recorded many times. This chain uses TRBV20-1 with TRBJ1-1; no reliable D call. The V end lost 4 bases, the J end lost 1 base, and 4 bases lay between the germline ends. From germline, CDR1 is DFQATT and CDR2 SNEGSKA (reference sequence). CDR3 length equals 11 residues. The CDR3 coding sequence is TGCAGTGCTATCAAGAACACTGAAGCTTTCTTT. Its translation: CSAIKNTEAFF.

In this sample, this clone turned up many times. This sequence joins TRBV7-2 and TRBJ2-7, with unresolved D. The CDR3 consists of 14 residues. The V gene lost 5 bases and the J gene lost 2 bases, with 13 bases spanning the gap. Germline CDR1 SGHTA, CDR2 FQGNSA. The CDR3 is CASSRQLGTYEQYF. The CDR3 DNA follows: TGTGCCAGCAGCCGGCAGCTGGGCACCTACGAGCAGTACTTC.

This clone was observed many times. J is TRBJ1-1 and V is TRBV10-3; possibly TRBD1 for D (5 bases). The CDR3 spans 15 residues. The germline CDR1 and CDR2 sequences are ENHRY and SYGVKD. With 2 bases removed from V and 0 bases from J, the gap between germline ends came to 10 bases. The CDR3 sequence: CAISERAGLNTEAFF. In nucleotides, the CDR3 is TGTGCCATCAGTGAGAGGGCAGGGTTGAACACTGAAGCTTTCTTT.

The V call is TRBV4-1, the J call TRBJ2-5; D is undetermined. CDR1 and CDR2 (germline): MGHRA, YSYEKL. The CDR3 extends over 13 amino acids. The ends were cut back, 2 bases at V and 5 bases at J, with 9 bases in the middle. CDR3 DNA sequence: TGCGCCAGCAGCCAATGGCAAGCGGAGACCCAGTACTTC. Its protein product is CASSQWQAETQYF.

This sequence joins TRBV29-1 and TRBJ2-7; 10 nucleotides line up with TRBD1. Trimming removed 2 bases from V and 6 bases from J; junction bases left unmatched: 13. Germline CDR1 reads SQVTM; CDR2 reads ANQGSEA. The CDR3 contains 16 residues. For the CDR3, the DNA is TGCAGCGTTGAAAAGCCCTGGGGACAGGGGTCAGGCGAGCAGTACTTC. It translates to CSVEKPWGQGSGEQYF.